This TCR beta chain was captured in a study of blood T cell repertoires in COVID-19. The authors' processing: Amplified reference gene primers provided the basis for estimating nucleated cell counts. Data came from immunoSEQ multiplex PCR; TCRdb stores just in-frame clones and leaves some out. V, J and clone size were drawn from that table, and D and trimming were deduced from the DNA. Here the sample spans roughly 420,000 clones, 70% to 90% being singletons. Trimming shortened V by 5 bases and J by 8 bases, and 21 bases separated the two germline ends. The CDR3 sequence is 16 residues long. Germline-derived CDR1 and CDR2 are SNHLY and FYNNEI. Donors were grouped by their self-reported clinical history.

The chain recombines TRBV2 with TRBJ1-4, with a possible D match to TRBD1 (6 bases). What was sequenced was PBMCs or T cells enriched from blood (not recorded which). The receptor was derived from a woman aged 25 to 39 with acute COVID-19. This CDR3 is CASSLEGTRMLEKLFF. The CDR3 DNA follows: TGTGCCAGCAGTCTTGAGGGGACACGGATGTTGGAAAAACTGTTTTTT.